The rows below give T cell receptor beta chains drawn from one sample of a study of post-analysis software for immune sequencing data. TCRdb analysed the PCR reads with MiXCR anew, one entry per CDR3 protein. This table holds approximately 690,000 distinct CDR3 sequences, around 64% found once. Sequenced: blood. The source of these receptors is a girl aged 2-10 years with multiple sclerosis. The CDR3 runs from the conserved cysteine through the conserved F or W. The D gene is left open where the match is weak. Not all rows give a size; the values are once, few, many and, for expanded clones, a class.

J	size	D	V	DNA	CDR3
TRBJ2-1	-	-	TRBV7-2	TGTGCCAGCAGCGGCCTCAGGAGCCATGAGCAGTTCTTC	CASSGLRSHEQFF
TRBJ2-3	few	TRBD2	TRBV12-3/TRBV12-4	TGTGCCAGCAGTCTAGGACTAGCGGGAGTCATAGATACGCAGTATTTT	CASSLGLAGVIDTQYF
TRBJ2-5	few	-	TRBV20-1	TGCAGTGCTAGAGAATTGCTGGGAGAGACCCAGTACTTC	CSARELLGETQYF
TRBJ2-4	-	-	TRBV5-5	TGTGCCAGCAGCTTTACGCCGACCGGGACAACAAAAAACATTCAGTACTTC	CASSFTPTGTTKNIQYF
TRBJ2-5	-	-	TRBV9	TGTGCCAGCAGCGTAGCTCCAATGGAGACCCAGTACTTC	CASSVAPMETQYF
TRBJ2-7	-	TRBD2	TRBV6-5	TGTGCCAGCAGTTGGTCAGATGGGACTAGCTACGAGCAGTACTTC	CASSWSDGTSYEQYF
TRBJ1-2	few	-	TRBV10-3	TGTGCCATCAGTGAGCAGACAGGTTCCTATGGCTACACCTTC	CAISEQTGSYGYTF
TRBJ1-1	-	-	TRBV19	TGTGCCAGTAGTATACGCAGGGGCCAGGGGATTGGCACTGAAGCTTTCTTT	CASSIRRGQGIGTEAFF
TRBJ2-5	-	-	TRBV29-1	TGCAGCGTCGCGAAGGAAGGAGCCCAAGAGACCCAGTACTTC	CSVAKEGAQETQYF
TRBJ2-5	-	-	TRBV21-1	TGTGCCAGCAGCCTGGGTGAGGGTCAAGAGACCCAGTACTTC	CASSLGEGQETQYF
TRBJ1-2	-	-	TRBV10-3	TGTGCCATCAGTGATCTACAGGCCCCACGGGAAGGCTACACCTTC	CAISDLQAPREGYTF
TRBJ1-5	-	-	TRBV19	TGTGCCAGTAGTATGGGGGCAGGGAACCAGCCCCAGCATTTT	CASSMGAGNQPQHF
TRBJ2-1	-	TRBD2	TRBV6-2/TRBV6-3	TGTGCCAGCAGTTCCCTAGCGGGGTTTTCCTACAATGAGCAGTTCTTC	CASSSLAGFSYNEQFF
TRBJ1-1	-	-	TRBV20-1	TGCAGTGCTGAGGGGATGGACACTGAAGCTTTCTTT	CSAEGMDTEAFF
TRBJ2-5	few	-	TRBV25-1	TGTGCCAGCAGATGGCGGCCACAAGAGACCCAGTACTTC	CASRWRPQETQYF
TRBJ1-2	-	-	TRBV25-1	TGTGCCAGCAGTGAGACCGGGACCCTGGTGTCGGATGGCTACACCTTC	CASSETGTLVSDGYTF
TRBJ2-1	-	-	TRBV2	TGTGCCGGCAGCGCGGGCCCGAGCTCCTACAATGAGCAGTTCTTC	CAGSAGPSSYNEQFF
TRBJ2-7	few	TRBD2	TRBV6-5	TGTGCCAGCAGCCAGACTAGCGGGACCGAGCAGTACTTC	CASSQTSGTEQYF
TRBJ1-2	-	-	TRBV3-1	TGTGCCAGCAGCCCGACAGAAGACTATGGCTACACCTTC	CASSPTEDYGYTF
TRBJ2-3	-	-	TRBV6-1	TGTGCCAGCAGTCCCCCTCGGGGCGTAACAAGCACAGATACGCAGTATTTT	CASSPPRGVTSTDTQYF
TRBJ2-4	-	TRBD1	TRBV6-6	TGTGCCAGCAGCCCCAGGGGGTCAACCAAAAACATTCAGTACTTC	CASSPRGSTKNIQYF
TRBJ1-6	once	-	TRBV5-1	TGCGCCAGCAGCCTCCAGGAGGATTCACCCCTCCACTTT	CASSLQEDSPLHF
TRBJ2-7	few	-	TRBV6-2/TRBV6-3	TGTGCCAGCAGTTACGGAGGGTCGGGGGCTCCCTACGAGCAGTACTTC	CASSYGGSGAPYEQYF
TRBJ2-5	-	-	TRBV27	TGTGCCAGCAGTTTAGGATTGAGAGGCGAGACCCAGTACTTC	CASSLGLRGETQYF
TRBJ1-1	-	-	TRBV7-9	TGTGCCAGCAGCTTCATGATGAACACTGAAGCTTTCTTT	CASSFMMNTEAFF
TRBJ1-2	-	-	TRBV2	TGTGCCAGCAGTGAACAATACGGAGCTAACTATGGCTACACCTTC	CASSEQYGANYGYTF
TRBJ1-2	many	-	TRBV12-3/TRBV12-4	TGTGCCAGCAGTTTAGGTCCTCAGGGATCGTCTACAACTAACTATGGCTACACCTTC	CASSLGPQGSSTTNYGYTF
TRBJ2-7	-	TRBD2	TRBV9	TGTGCCAGCAGCGTAGTTAGCGGGAGTTACGAGCAGTACTTC	CASSVVSGSYEQYF
TRBJ2-7	-	TRBD1	TRBV7-6	TGTGCCAGCAGCTTAGGGTCCAGGGGGTTCCACGAGCAGTACTTC	CASSLGSRGFHEQYF
TRBJ2-6	-	-	TRBV7-6	TGTGCCAGCACCTGGAGCTCTGGGGCCAACGTCCTGACTTTC	CASTWSSGANVLTF
TRBJ1-2	-	-	TRBV5-1	TGCGCCAGCAGCTTGGGACAGGCCGAATACTATGGCTACACCTTC	CASSLGQAEYYGYTF
TRBJ2-7	-	TRBD2	TRBV5-1	TGCGCCAGCAGCAACCCCTTTGGGACTAGCGAAGCCTACGAGCAGTACTTC	CASSNPFGTSEAYEQYF
TRBJ1-5	-	-	TRBV20-1	TGCAGTGCTAGGAGTGGGGCAGAGAATCAGCCCCAGCATTTT	CSARSGAENQPQHF
TRBJ1-2	-	-	TRBV20-1	TGCAGTGCTAGGGCGGGACCCGGAAGGGTTATAGGCTATGGCTACACCTTC	CSARAGPGRVIGYGYTF
TRBJ2-1	few	TRBD2	TRBV20-1	TGCAGTGCTAGCCCCCAGCGGGAGGGCCGGAATGAGCAGTTCTTC	CSASPQREGRNEQFF
TRBJ2-3	few	-	TRBV10-3	TGTGCCAGCCAGGGATCCCCCACAGATACGCAGTATTTT	CASQGSPTDTQYF
TRBJ1-5	-	-	TRBV7-6	TGTGCCAGCAGCTTAGGTTCAGATCAGCCCCAGCATTTT	CASSLGSDQPQHF
TRBJ2-3	few	-	TRBV6-2/TRBV6-3	TGTGCCAGCAGTTATTTCGCGGGAACAGATACGCAGTATTTT	CASSYFAGTDTQYF
TRBJ2-7	-	-	TRBV5-4	TGTGCCAGCAGCGGGACGGGAGTGGAGCAGTACTTC	CASSGTGVEQYF
TRBJ1-2	-	-	TRBV7-9	TGTGCCAGCAGCTTAGATGAGTGGACCTATGGCTACACCTTC	CASSLDEWTYGYTF
TRBJ2-1	few	TRBD2	TRBV11-2	TGTGCCAGCAGCTTAGATGGACTAGCGCCTGATAGCTCCTACAATGAGCAGTTCTTC	CASSLDGLAPDSSYNEQFF
TRBJ2-2	-	TRBD2	TRBV6-6	TGTGCCAGCAGTTACTCAAGCGGGGGGGCGAACACCGGGGAGCTGTTTTTT	CASSYSSGGANTGELFF
TRBJ2-5	few	TRBD1	TRBV7-2	TGTGCCAGCAGCCCCAGGACAGGGGTGGGAGAGACCCAGTACTTC	CASSPRTGVGETQYF
TRBJ2-5	-	TRBD2	TRBV3-1	TGTGCCAGCAGCCAAGGGTGGACTAGCGGTTACCAAGAGACCCAGTACTTC	CASSQGWTSGYQETQYF
TRBJ2-3	-	TRBD2	TRBV20-1	TGCAGTGCTAGGCCTGGGGCGGGAGGTATAGATACGCAGTATTTT	CSARPGAGGIDTQYF
TRBJ2-3	-	TRBD2	TRBV15	TGTGCCACCGGGAGGGGCGCAGATACGCAGTATTTT	CATGRGADTQYF
TRBJ2-1	few	TRBD1	TRBV5-1	TGCGCCAGCAGCCTAGGGGGGACAGGGGTGGACAATGAGCAGTTCTTC	CASSLGGTGVDNEQFF
TRBJ2-4	-	-	TRBV29-1	TGCAGCGTTGAAGGGACCACATGGGGCCGTCAGAACTTC	CSVEGTTWGRQNF
TRBJ2-1	-	TRBD1	TRBV20-1	TGCAGTGCCTCCTGGACAGGGGGCGTTAAGAATGAGCAGTTCTTC	CSASWTGGVKNEQFF
TRBJ1-2	once	-	TRBV20-1	TGCAGTGCTAGAGATGGTAGCATTTTTAGGGGCTACACCTTC	CSARDGSIFRGYTF
TRBJ2-7	-	-	TRBV24-1	TGTGCCACCAGTGATTTAAGATCCTCCTACGAGCAGTACTTC	CATSDLRSSYEQYF
TRBJ2-7	-	TRBD2	TRBV20-1	TGCAGTGCCGACCCCATCTCGTCTAGCGGGAGGGCCTACGAGCAGTACTTC	CSADPISSSGRAYEQYF
TRBJ2-1	-	-	TRBV28	TGTGCCAGCAGTTTCCCGACAGGCTACAATGAGCAGTTCTTC	CASSFPTGYNEQFF
TRBJ2-1	-	-	TRBV29-1	TGCAGCTATATGGGTAGGGACAATGAGCAGTTCTTC	CSYMGRDNEQFF
TRBJ2-1	few	-	TRBV29-1	TGCAGCGCCCGGGACCACCTCTACAATGAGCAGTTCTTC	CSARDHLYNEQFF